This TCR beta chain was retrieved from a study of blood T cell repertoires in COVID-19 (dated by TCRdb to the early 2020s). In the study overall: Samples covering the acute and convalescent phases of COVID-19 were provided by collaborators in the United States, Italy and Spain. A de-identified subject ID, COVID-19 status, age in years and sex were almost always included in the sample metadata. The prospective study material was composed of cDNA or gDNA derived from T cells, B-cell-depleted T cells, or PBMCs. The dataset comprised deeply sampled blood TCRbeta repertoires from subjects exposed to, actively infected with, or recovered from COVID-19. Where available, HLA class I and class II types were taken from metadata supplied by the sample provider and were not determined by assay-based typing. The repertoires were released in a freely available public database intended as a resource for research on the immune response to SARS-CoV-2. The samples were drawn from the first 160 participants of the ongoing ImmuneRACE study and from 950 to 1,500 subjects provided by 6 global collaborators. What the authors observed across the whole study: How much clinical and demographic metadata was included differed by source and by participant, and the metadata was provided uncurated.

Collaborating institutions collected whole blood in K2EDTA tubes following their own protocols. Collaborator samples were shipped for TCRbeta analysis as frozen whole blood, isolated PBMCs, or DNA extracted from either sample type. A few counts support this clone. Its antigen remains undetermined. Base qualities were left out, and no much larger clone turns up one base away. TCRbeta CDR3 regions were amplified from genomic DNA using the immunoSEQ Assay, a bias-controlled multiplex PCR. Processing in the source paper ran as follows. Within the assay, amplification of reference gene primers was used to estimate how many nucleated cells each sample contained. To quantify the absolute abundance of each unique TCRbeta CDR3 rearrangement, sequence reads were collapsed and filtered. Productive Simpson clonality was computed per sample as the square root of Simpson's diversity index over productive rearrangements. TCRdb re-hosts the immuneACCESS table, in-frame sequences only. Its copies lack some clones; in the studies checked, an unresolved V gene accounts for under half of them, and the cause for the rest is not known. The DNA was the basis for D and trimming; V, J and clone size are from that table. The table for this sample lists 55,000 to 75,000 clones; around 90% of them were counted only once. 3.5% of the sample is held by the ten biggest clonotypes.

CDR1 DFQATT and CDR2 SNEGSKA are derived from the germline V gene (reference sequence). From the cysteine up to the phenylalanine, the CDR3 has a length of 10 residues. Only the CDR3 part of the read is kept: 30 bases, read in frame from the first base. Trimming at the junction amounts to 4 bases on V and 7 bases on J, and the germline ends lie 5 bases apart. The rearrangement joined TRBV20-1 to TRBJ2-1; the D gene cannot be resolved reliably. Material for sequencing was peripheral blood. The origin of this receptor is a man aged 50-59 years with active COVID-19. The nucleotide sequence reads TGCAGTGCTACACATAATGAGCAGTTCTTC. It encodes CSATHNEQFF.